The next 29 T cell receptor beta chains were all read from a single sample in a study of T cell responses to AZD1222 COVID-19 vaccine. Sequencing used immunoSEQ multiplex PCR; TCRdb keeps in-frame clones, though not all of them. Among some 150,000 clones listed, 90% to 95% were seen once. This sample comprised peripheral blood, obtained on day 0 of AZD1222 vaccination. These receptors were taken from an adult in good health.

The chain is built from TRBV5-1 and TRBJ2-7, with 10 bases lining up with TRBD1. This CDR3 has 14 residues. With V trimmed by 2 bases and J by 3 bases, 2 bases remained unmatched. In germline, CDR1 is SGHRS, CDR2 YFSETQ. The CDR3 sequence: CASSFGTGVYEQYF. For the CDR3, the DNA is TGCGCCAGCAGCTTCGGGACAGGGGTCTACGAGCAGTACTTC.

The chain couples TRBV11-2 to TRBJ2-5; TRBD2 agrees at 7 bases. J gave up 0 bases and V 5 bases, and 9 bases lay outside the gene matches. CDR1 is SGHAT, CDR2 FQNNGV, per germline. The CDR3 loop spans 16 amino acids. The CDR3 DNA is TGTGCCAGCAGCCGGGGGGATTCCCGGTACCAAGAGACCCAGTACTTC. Its translation: CASSRGDSRYQETQYF.

The chain carries TRBV4-2 and TRBJ1-1; D might be TRBD1 (6 bases). Trimming stripped 3 bases from V and 0 bases from J, with 11 bases between. CDR3 length: 15 residues. Germline V CDR1 and CDR2: LGHNA, YNFKEQ. The CDR3 DNA reads TGTGCCAGCAGCCATAGACAGGAGATGAACACTGAAGCTTTCTTT. Encoded protein: CASSHRQEMNTEAFF.

V and J are TRBV7-2 and TRBJ2-7, with 13 bases that match TRBD2. This CDR3 has 16 residues. The V gene end was trimmed by 1 base and the J gene end by 2 bases; junction bases not matched to a gene: 2. CDR1 and CDR2 from the germline V gene are SGHTA and FQGNSA. CDR3 in amino acids: CASSLDGTSGAYEQYF. CDR3 coding DNA: TGTGCCAGCAGCTTAGACGGGACTAGCGGGGCCTACGAGCAGTACTTC. The whole variable domain, filled in from reference TRBV7-2 and TRBJ2-7, reads GAGVSQSPSNKVTEKGKDVELRCDPISGHTALYWYRQSLGQGLEFLIYFQGNSAPDKSGLPSDRFSAERTGGSVSTLTIQRTQQEDSAVYLCASSLDGTSGAYEQYFGPGTRLTVT.

The chain links TRBV27 to TRBJ1-1; a possible D gene is TRBD1 (5 bases). Trimming left V 9 bases short and J 3 bases short, with 14 bases between. Germline CDR1 is MNHEY and CDR2 is SMNVEV (reference sequence). The CDR3 has 13 amino acids. DNA for the CDR3: TGTGCCAGAACAGGTTGGGGAGACACTGAAGCTTTCTTT. Its protein is CARTGWGDTEAFF.

The V gene is TRBV6-2 or TRBV6-3, the J gene TRBJ2-3; 8 bases are a match to TRBD1. Germline V gene sequence: CDR1 MNHEY, CDR2 SVGEGT. The CDR3 has 16 amino acids. V dropped 2 bases and J dropped 0; count of bases not matched to a gene: 4. This chain's CDR3 is CASSYDTGGSTDTQYF. The CDR3, as DNA: TGTGCCAGCAGTTACGACACAGGGGGAAGCACAGATACGCAGTATTTT.

The chain links TRBV4-1 to TRBJ2-1; TRBD2 matches 15 bases. Germline V gene sequence: CDR1 MGHRA, CDR2 YSYEKL. The trim removed 2 bases at V and 12 bases at J, leaving 5 bases unmatched. The CDR3 covers 15 residues. CDR3 DNA: TGCGCCAGCAGCCAACAGGGACTAGCGGGGGGAGGGCAGTTCTTC. It translates to CASSQQGLAGGGQFF.

This rearrangement joins TRBV14 to TRBJ1-2, with D perhaps matching TRBD1 (5 bases). The CDR3 runs 13 residues. Germline V gene data show CDR1 as SGHDN and CDR2 as FVKESK. Trimming took 2 bases from V and 4 from J, leaving 8 bases between them. The CDR3 region is CASSQTTVYGYTF. CDR3 nucleotide sequence: TGTGCCAGCAGCCAAACGACAGTCTATGGCTACACCTTC.

The chain employs TRBV12-3 or TRBV12-4 and TRBJ1-5; the D gene is possibly TRBD1 (6 bases). The CDR3 totals 13 residues. Trimming pared 6 bases from V and 3 bases from J, leaving 9 bases between. Here the CDR3 DNA reads TGTGCCAGCAGAGACAGGTCCAATCAGCCCCAGCATTTT. The encoded protein is CASRDRSNQPQHF.

This clone was detected only once. The V gene is TRBV2, the J gene TRBJ2-5; 7 bases match TRBD1. CDR1 and CDR2 from the germline V gene are SNHLY and FYNNEI. There are 14 residues in the CDR3. The trim removed 5 bases at V and 5 bases at J, leaving 8 bases unmatched. The CDR3 DNA reads as TGTGCCAGCAGTCGGGACAGCGGAGTGGAGACCCAGTACTTC. It codes for CASSRDSGVETQYF.

The chain couples TRBV28 to TRBJ1-4; 7 nucleotides line up with TRBD1. CDR3 length: 16 residues. The germline V gene encodes CDR1 MDHEN and CDR2 SYDVKM. V dropped 4 bases and J dropped 0; count of bases not matched to a gene: 5. In DNA form, the CDR3 reads TGTGCCAGCAGTTCAGGGACAGCAGCAACTAATGAAAAACTGTTTTTT. Translating gives CASSSGTAATNEKLFF.

The chain links TRBV6-4 to TRBJ2-3; either TRBD1 or TRBD2 may supply D (5 bases each). Germline lookup yields CDR1 MRHNA and CDR2 SNTAGT. The CDR3 sequence is 16 residues long. V was shortened by 7 bases and J by 2 bases, with 19 bases between the two germline ends. The CDR3 DNA reads as TGTGCCAGCACCCCACATTGTGGGGGACCCACAGATACGCAGTATTTT. Its protein is CASTPHCGGPTDTQYF.

This sequence joins TRBV10-3 and TRBJ2-1; TRBD2 matches at 13 bases. The CDR3 is made up of 14 amino acids. Germline-derived CDR1 and CDR2 are ENHRY and SYGVKD. Trimming at V came to 11 bases and at J to 10 bases, leaving 11 bases not matched to a gene. The CDR3 reads CAVLQTSGGLEQFF. In DNA, the CDR3 is TGTGCCGTCTTGCAGACTAGCGGGGGGCTGGAGCAGTTCTTC.

This clone appeared a single time. CDR3 coding DNA: TGTGCCAGTAGTCCCTCGGGGTCCTACGAGCAGTACTTC. Its translation is CASSPSGSYEQYF. The chain is built from TRBV19 and TRBJ2-7; D perhaps matches TRBD2 (5 bases). CDR1 and CDR2 (germline): LNHDA, SQIVND (reference sequence). CDR3 size: 13 residues. V lost 5 bases and J lost 1, with 9 bases in between.

The chain carries TRBV4-3 and TRBJ2-5, with TRBD2 matching over 7 bases. The CDR3 has 20 residues. CDR1 LGHNA and CDR2 YSLEER come from the germline V gene. The V segment lost 1 base and the J segment 0 bases; nucleotides outside the gene matches: 17. The CDR3 DNA reads as TGCGCCAGCAGCCAAGTGCTTCTGGGACCGGGACTACCGGACCAAGAGACCCAGTACTTC. Amino acid sequence: CASSQVLLGPGLPDQETQYF.

Concerning this clone: The same CDR3 is also encoded by other DNA sequences in this sample. This chain connects TRBV11-2 to TRBJ2-3, with D hard to call. The CDR3 sequence is 13 residues long. V was shortened by 2 bases and J by 4 bases, with 7 bases between the two germline ends. Germline V gene lookup returns CDR1 SGHAT and CDR2 FQNNGV. The CDR3 nucleotides read TGTGCCAGCAGCTTACTCGGGCCAGATACGCAGTATTTT. Translation: CASSLLGPDTQYF.

The J gene is TRBJ1-5, the V gene TRBV12-3 or TRBV12-4, with a possible D match to TRBD1 (6 bases). V lost 5 bases and J lost 10, with 12 bases in between. The CDR3 is 12 residues long. In DNA, the CDR3 is TGTGCCAGCAGTGGTACAGGGCAACCCCAGCATTTT. Translating it yields CASSGTGQPQHF.

The chain has TRBV11-2 and TRBJ1-2; 9 bases match TRBD1. CDR1 is SGHAT and CDR2 is FQNNGV in the germline V gene. The CDR3 covers 15 residues. The ends lost 1 base at V and 7 bases at J; junction bases unmatched: 7. The CDR3 region has the DNA TGTGCCAGCAGCTTAGGGCCGGGACAGGGTCTTGGCTACACCTTC. This translates into CASSLGPGQGLGYTF.

The V call is TRBV5-4, the J call TRBJ2-7; 7 nucleotides line up with TRBD1. CDR1 is SGHNT, CDR2 YYREEE, per germline (reference sequence). The CDR3 runs 15 residues. The trim removed 4 bases at V and 0 bases at J, leaving 7 bases unmatched. As DNA, the CDR3 is TGTGCCAGCAGCGAGGGACAGCGCGGCTCCTACGAGCAGTACTTC. It yields the protein CASSEGQRGSYEQYF.

The rearrangement uses TRBV11-2 and TRBJ2-1, with a weak D call TRBD2 (6 bases). CDR1 and CDR2 from the germline V gene are SGHAT and FQNNGV. The CDR3 totals 15 residues. Trimming took 3 bases from V and 5 from J, leaving 14 bases between them. The CDR3 loop reads CASSLGRRDDNEQFF. As DNA, the CDR3 is TGTGCCAGCAGCTTGGGACGGAGGGATGACAATGAGCAGTTCTTC.

This chain joins TRBV9 and TRBJ2-2; a weak D match, TRBD2 (6 bases). This CDR3 is built from 15 residues. Trimming cost V 1 base and J 4 bases, with 11 bases left between them. Germline-derived CDR1 and CDR2 are SGDLS and YYNGEE. The CDR3 coding sequence is TGTGCCAGCAGCGTAATGCAGGGAGGCACCGGGGAGCTGTTTTTT. The encoded protein is CASSVMQGGTGELFF.

The CDR3 loop reads CASSLDGWTGELFF. CDR3 bases: TGTGCCAGCAGCTTAGACGGGTGGACCGGGGAGCTGTTTTTT. The chain employs TRBV7-9 and TRBJ2-2; the D is unclear. The germline gives CDR1 SEHNR, CDR2 FQNEAQ (reference sequence). The V gene lost 1 base and the J gene lost 5 bases, with 8 bases spanning the gap. The CDR3 loop spans 14 amino acids. The variable domain in full, completed from reference TRBV7-9 and TRBJ2-2, reads DTGVSQNPRHKITKRGQNVTFRCDPISEHNRLYWYRQTLGQGPEFLTYFQNEAQLEKSRLLSDRFSAERPKGSFSTLEIQRTEQGDSAMYLCASSLDGWTGELFFGEGSRLTVL.

The chain is built from TRBV4-2 and TRBJ1-2; D gene unclear. The CDR3 is made up of 15 amino acids. Trimming pared 4 bases from V and 4 bases from J, leaving 16 bases between. CDR1 is LGHNA, CDR2 YNFKEQ, per germline. The CDR3 DNA sequence: TGTGCCAGCAGCCCGGATGTAGAGGCACTCTATGGCTACACCTTC. Its protein is CASSPDVEALYGYTF.

The rearrangement links TRBV28 to TRBJ2-7; no reliable D call. This CDR3 contains 12 residues. The V and J ends lost 2 bases and 4 bases respectively, with 6 bases between them. Germline CDR1 reads MDHEN; CDR2 reads SYDVKM. CDR3 in amino acids: CASSLKPYEQYF. The DNA of the CDR3 is TGTGCCAGCAGTTTAAAGCCATACGAGCAGTACTTC.

This chain connects TRBV4-1 to TRBJ1-1; 10 bases map to TRBD1. The CDR3 covers 15 residues. V dropped 0 bases and J dropped 7; count of bases not matched to a gene: 5. Looked up from germline, CDR1 is MGHRA and CDR2 is YSYEKL. CDR3 nucleotide sequence: TGCGCCAGCAGCCAAGATAGGACAGGGGGGATTGAAGCTTTCTTT. It translates to CASSQDRTGGIEAFF.

V gene TRBV6-6 combines with J gene TRBJ2-2, with no clear D. Trimming left V 6 bases short and J 0 bases short, with 11 bases between. CDR1 is MNHNY, CDR2 SVGAGI, per germline (reference sequence). This CDR3 comprises 15 residues. The CDR3 DNA is TGTGCCAGCAGGGTAGAAGTCGCGAACACCGGGGAGCTGTTTTTT. Its translation is CASRVEVANTGELFF.

The CDR3 loop reads CASSYPNEGAYEQYF. CDR3 nucleotide sequence: TGTGCCAGCAGTTACCCGAATGAGGGGGCCTACGAGCAGTACTTC. The V and J genes are TRBV6-2 or TRBV6-3 and TRBJ2-7, with D perhaps TRBD1 (6 bases). Germline assignment: CDR1 MNHEY and CDR2 SVGEGT. V was pared by 2 bases and J by 2 bases, with 13 bases between. The length of the CDR3 is 15 residues.

The chain uses TRBV29-1 and TRBJ1-2; weak D call: TRBD1 (5 bases). Germline loops: CDR1 SQVTM, CDR2 ANQGSEA. The germline V and J ends were trimmed by 0 bases and 7 bases, with 9 bases remaining between them. The CDR3 spans 12 residues. For the CDR3, the DNA is TGCAGCGTTGAAGACCAGGGTGGTGGCTACACCTTC. This encodes CSVEDQGGGYTF.

This chain uses TRBV28 with TRBJ2-3; the D gene could be TRBD1 or TRBD2 (5 bases each). Germline V gene lookup returns CDR1 MDHEN and CDR2 SYDVKM. This CDR3 spans 13 amino acids. The V and J ends lost 7 bases and 1 base respectively, with 9 bases between them. The CDR3 bases are TGTGCCAGCAAAGTGGGGGGCACAGATACGCAGTATTTT. Its translation is CASKVGGTDTQYF.